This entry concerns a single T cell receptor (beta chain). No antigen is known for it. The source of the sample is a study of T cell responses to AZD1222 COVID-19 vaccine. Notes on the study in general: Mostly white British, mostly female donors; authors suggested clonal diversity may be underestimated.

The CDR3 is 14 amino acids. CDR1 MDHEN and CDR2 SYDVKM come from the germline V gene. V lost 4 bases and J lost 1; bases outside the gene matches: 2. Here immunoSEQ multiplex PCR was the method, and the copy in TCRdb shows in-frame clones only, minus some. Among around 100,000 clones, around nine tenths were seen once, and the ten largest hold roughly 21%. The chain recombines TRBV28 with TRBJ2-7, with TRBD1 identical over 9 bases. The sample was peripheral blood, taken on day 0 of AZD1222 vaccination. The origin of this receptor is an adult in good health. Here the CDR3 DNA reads TGTGCCAGCAGTTGGGACAGGGTATCCTACGAGCAGTACTTC. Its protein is CASSWDRVSYEQYF.